The rows below give T cell receptor beta chains drawn from one sample of a study of CD8 T cells in Susac syndrome. Via MiXCR, TCRdb re-called the immunoSEQ multiplex PCR reads, giving one row per CDR3 protein. The sample consists of around 71,000 distinct CDR3 sequences, approximately 93% of them appearing once. Sequencing was carried out using CD4+ T cells from PBMCs. Receptor source: a human donor with Susac syndrome. Both conserved end residues are part of each CDR3. D genes are given only for firm matches.

v_gene	j_gene	d_gene	CDR3aa
TRBV28	TRBJ2-5	NA	CASSFQGTAKETQYF
TRBV7-2	TRBJ1-4	NA	CASSEGRANEKLFF
TRBV12-3/TRBV12-4	TRBJ1-2	NA	CASSSDRSYGYTF
TRBV10-3	TRBJ2-7	TRBD1	CAISGGTVHEQYF
TRBV12-3/TRBV12-4	TRBJ2-7	TRBD1	CASSGDRIISYEQYF
TRBV6-1	TRBJ2-7	NA	CASKSGVFGDEQYF
TRBV6-5	TRBJ2-2	NA	CASSYSRAYSTGELFF
TRBV5-4	TRBJ1-1	NA	CASSSLQRGRGTEAFF
TRBV27	TRBJ2-5	NA	CASSADGAETQYF
TRBV9	TRBJ1-6	NA	CASSPGVENSPLHF
TRBV19	TRBJ1-5	TRBD1	CASSNYRDSFQPQHF
TRBV7-3	TRBJ2-5	NA	CASSRIVGETQYF
TRBV10-3	TRBJ2-7	TRBD1	CAISESRDRDYEQYF
TRBV25-1	TRBJ2-7	TRBD1	CASSASLGQDTTYEQYF
TRBV20-1	TRBJ1-5	NA	CSAGDTFTGNQPQHF
TRBV14	TRBJ2-5	TRBD1	CASSHLGGRGETQYF